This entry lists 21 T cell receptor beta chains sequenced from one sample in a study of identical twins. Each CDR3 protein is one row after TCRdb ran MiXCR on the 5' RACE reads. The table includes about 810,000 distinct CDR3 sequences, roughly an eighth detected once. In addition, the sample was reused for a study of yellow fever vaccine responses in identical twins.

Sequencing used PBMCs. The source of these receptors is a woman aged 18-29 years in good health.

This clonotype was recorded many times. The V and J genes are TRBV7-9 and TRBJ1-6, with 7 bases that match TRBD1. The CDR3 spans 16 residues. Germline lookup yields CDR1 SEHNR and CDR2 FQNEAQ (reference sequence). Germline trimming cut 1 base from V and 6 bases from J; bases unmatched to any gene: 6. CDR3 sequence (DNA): TGTGCCAGCAGCTTAGTTCGCGCAGGGGGTAATTCACCCCTCCACTTT. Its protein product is CASSLVRAGGNSPLHF.

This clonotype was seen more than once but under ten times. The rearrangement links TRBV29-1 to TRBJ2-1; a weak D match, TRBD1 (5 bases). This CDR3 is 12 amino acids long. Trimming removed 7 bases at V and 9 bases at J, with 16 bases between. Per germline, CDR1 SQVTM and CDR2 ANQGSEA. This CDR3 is CSARKGYPEQFF. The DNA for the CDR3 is TGCAGCGCCCGAAAGGGGTATCCTGAGCAGTTCTTC.

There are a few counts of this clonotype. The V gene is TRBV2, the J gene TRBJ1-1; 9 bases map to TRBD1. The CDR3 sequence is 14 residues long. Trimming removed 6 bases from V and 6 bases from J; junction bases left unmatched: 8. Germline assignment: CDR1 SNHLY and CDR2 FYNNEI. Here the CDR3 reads CASRKQGAGAEAFF. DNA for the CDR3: TGTGCCAGCAGGAAACAGGGGGCGGGGGCTGAAGCTTTCTTT.

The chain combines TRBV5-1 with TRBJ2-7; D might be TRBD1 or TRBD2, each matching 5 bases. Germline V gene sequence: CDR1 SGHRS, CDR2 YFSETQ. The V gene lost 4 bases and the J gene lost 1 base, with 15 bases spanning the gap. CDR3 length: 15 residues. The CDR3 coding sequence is TGCGCCAGCAGCCCGGGACCTCCACAATCCTACGAGCAGTACTTC. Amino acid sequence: CASSPGPPQSYEQYF.

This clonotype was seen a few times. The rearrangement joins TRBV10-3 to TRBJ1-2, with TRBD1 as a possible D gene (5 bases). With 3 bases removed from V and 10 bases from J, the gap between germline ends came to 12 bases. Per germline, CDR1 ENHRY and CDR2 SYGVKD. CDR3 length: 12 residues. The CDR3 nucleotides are TGTGCCATCAGTGACAGACAGTTACCCTACACCTTC. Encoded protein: CAISDRQLPYTF.

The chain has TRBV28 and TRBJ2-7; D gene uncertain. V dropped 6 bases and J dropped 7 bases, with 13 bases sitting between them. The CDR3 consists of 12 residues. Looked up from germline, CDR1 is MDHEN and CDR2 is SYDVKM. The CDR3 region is CASSRATREQYF. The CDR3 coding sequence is TGTGCCAGCAGCCGCGCTACAAGGGAGCAGTACTTC.

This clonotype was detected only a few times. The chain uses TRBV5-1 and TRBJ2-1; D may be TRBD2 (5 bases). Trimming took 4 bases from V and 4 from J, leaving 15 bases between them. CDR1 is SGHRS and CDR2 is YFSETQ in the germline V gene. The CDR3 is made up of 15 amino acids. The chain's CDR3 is CASSTLDTTYNEQFF. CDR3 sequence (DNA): TGCGCCAGCAGCACACTAGACACGACGTACAATGAGCAGTTCTTC.

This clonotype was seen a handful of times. The CDR3 nucleotides read TGCAGTGCTAGAGTAGGAGGGTATGATTCACCCCTCCACTTT. As protein: CSARVGGYDSPLHF. The chain recombines TRBV20-1 with TRBJ1-6; D gene uncertain. The ends were cut back, 1 base at V and 8 bases at J, with 12 bases in the middle. Germline CDR1 DFQATT, CDR2 SNEGSKA (reference sequence). CDR3 length equals 14 residues.

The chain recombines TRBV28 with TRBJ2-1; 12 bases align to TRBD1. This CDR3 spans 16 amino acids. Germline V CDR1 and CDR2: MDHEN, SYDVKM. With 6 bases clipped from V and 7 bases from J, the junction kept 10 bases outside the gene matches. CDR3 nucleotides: TGTGCCAGCAGGGCCCTGGGACAGGGGGCTGGGAATGAGCAGTTCTTC. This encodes CASRALGQGAGNEQFF.

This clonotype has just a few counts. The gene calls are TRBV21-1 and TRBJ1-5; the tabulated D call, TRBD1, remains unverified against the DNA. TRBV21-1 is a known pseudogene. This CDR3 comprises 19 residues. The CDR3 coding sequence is TGTGCCAGCAGCAAACGCGGCCATTCGTCGTCCCCCAGCAATCAGCCCCAGCATTTT. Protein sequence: CASSKRGHSSSPSNQPQHF.

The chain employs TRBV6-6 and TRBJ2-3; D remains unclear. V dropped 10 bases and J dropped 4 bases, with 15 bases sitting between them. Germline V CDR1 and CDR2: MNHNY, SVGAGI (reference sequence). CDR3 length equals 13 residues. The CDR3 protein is CATQRRAPDTQYF. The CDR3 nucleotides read TGTGCCACCCAACGTCGGGCCCCAGATACGCAGTATTTT.

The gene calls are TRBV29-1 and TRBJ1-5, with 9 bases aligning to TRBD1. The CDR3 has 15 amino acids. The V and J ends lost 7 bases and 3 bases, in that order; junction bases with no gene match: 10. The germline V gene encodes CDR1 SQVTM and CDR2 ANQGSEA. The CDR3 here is CSASAGTGINQPQHF. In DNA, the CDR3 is TGCAGCGCCTCGGCGGGGACAGGGATCAATCAGCCCCAGCATTTT.

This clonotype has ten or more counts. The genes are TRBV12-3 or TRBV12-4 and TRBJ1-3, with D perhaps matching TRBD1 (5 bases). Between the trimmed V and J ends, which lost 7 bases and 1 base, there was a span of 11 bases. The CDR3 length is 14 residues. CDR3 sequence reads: CASKGVRSGNTIYF. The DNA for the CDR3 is TGTGCCAGCAAAGGGGTACGATCTGGAAACACCATATATTTT.

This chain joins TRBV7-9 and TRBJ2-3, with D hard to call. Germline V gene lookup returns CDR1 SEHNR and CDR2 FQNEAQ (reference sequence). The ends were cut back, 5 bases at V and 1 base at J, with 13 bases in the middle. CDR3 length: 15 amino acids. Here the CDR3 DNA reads TGTGCCAGCAGCGTTCTAGTTCAGGGCACAGATACGCAGTATTTT. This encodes CASSVLVQGTDTQYF. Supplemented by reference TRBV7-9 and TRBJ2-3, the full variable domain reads DTGVSQNPRHKITKRGQNVTFRCDPISEHNRLYWYRQTLGQGPEFLTYFQNEAQLEKSRLLSDRFSAERPKGSFSTLEIQRTEQGDSAMYLCASSVLVQGTDTQYFGPGTRLTVL.

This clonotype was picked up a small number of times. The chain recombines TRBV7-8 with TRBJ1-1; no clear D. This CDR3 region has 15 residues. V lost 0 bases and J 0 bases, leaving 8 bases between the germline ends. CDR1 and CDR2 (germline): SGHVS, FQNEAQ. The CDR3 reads CASSLARPMNTEAFF. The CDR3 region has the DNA TGTGCCAGCAGCTTAGCCCGACCAATGAACACTGAAGCTTTCTTT.

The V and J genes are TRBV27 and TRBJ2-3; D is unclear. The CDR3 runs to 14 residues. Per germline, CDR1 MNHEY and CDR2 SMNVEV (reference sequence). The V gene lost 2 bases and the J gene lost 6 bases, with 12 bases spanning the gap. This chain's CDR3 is CASSLGALGDTQYF. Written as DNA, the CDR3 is TGTGCCAGCAGTTTAGGAGCCCTGGGGGATACGCAGTATTTT.

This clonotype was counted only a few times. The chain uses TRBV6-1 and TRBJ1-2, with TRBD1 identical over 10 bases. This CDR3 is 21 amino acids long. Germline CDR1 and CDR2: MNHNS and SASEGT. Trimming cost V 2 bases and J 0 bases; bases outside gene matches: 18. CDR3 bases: TGTGCCAGCAGTGAACGCCAAAGGACAGGGGGACGTTTAAGGGCTAACTATGGCTACACCTTC. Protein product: CASSERQRTGGRLRANYGYTF.

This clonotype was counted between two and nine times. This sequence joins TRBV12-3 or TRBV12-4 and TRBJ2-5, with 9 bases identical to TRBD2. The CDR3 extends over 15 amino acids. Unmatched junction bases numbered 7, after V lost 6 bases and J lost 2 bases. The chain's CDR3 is CASSKSGRTQETQYF. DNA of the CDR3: TGTGCCAGCAGCAAAAGCGGGAGGACACAAGAGACCCAGTACTTC.

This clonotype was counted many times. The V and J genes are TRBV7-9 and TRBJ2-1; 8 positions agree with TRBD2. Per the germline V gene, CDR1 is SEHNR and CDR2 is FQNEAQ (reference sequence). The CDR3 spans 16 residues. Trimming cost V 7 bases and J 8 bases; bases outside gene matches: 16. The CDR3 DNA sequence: TGTGCCAGCACCCAGAAAGCGGGAGCGCGGAGCGATGAGCAGTTCTTC. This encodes CASTQKAGARSDEQFF.

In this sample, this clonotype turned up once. This chain's CDR3 is CSARCAGTDANTGELFF. The CDR3 region has the DNA TGCAGTGCTAGGTGTGCTGGGACCGATGCGAACACCGGGGAGCTGTTTTTT. The genes are TRBV20-1 and TRBJ2-2; the D call may be TRBD1 or TRBD2 (5 bases each). The germline V and J ends were trimmed by 3 bases and 0 bases, with 17 bases remaining between them. Germline CDR1 is DFQATT and CDR2 is SNEGSKA (reference sequence). The CDR3 length is 17 residues.

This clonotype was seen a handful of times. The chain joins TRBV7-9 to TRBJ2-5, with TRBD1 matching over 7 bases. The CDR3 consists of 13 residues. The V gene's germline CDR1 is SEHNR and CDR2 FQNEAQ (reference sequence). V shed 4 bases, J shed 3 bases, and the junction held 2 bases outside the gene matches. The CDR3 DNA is TGTGCCAGCAGCTCGACAGGGAAAGAGACCCAGTACTTC. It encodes CASSSTGKETQYF.